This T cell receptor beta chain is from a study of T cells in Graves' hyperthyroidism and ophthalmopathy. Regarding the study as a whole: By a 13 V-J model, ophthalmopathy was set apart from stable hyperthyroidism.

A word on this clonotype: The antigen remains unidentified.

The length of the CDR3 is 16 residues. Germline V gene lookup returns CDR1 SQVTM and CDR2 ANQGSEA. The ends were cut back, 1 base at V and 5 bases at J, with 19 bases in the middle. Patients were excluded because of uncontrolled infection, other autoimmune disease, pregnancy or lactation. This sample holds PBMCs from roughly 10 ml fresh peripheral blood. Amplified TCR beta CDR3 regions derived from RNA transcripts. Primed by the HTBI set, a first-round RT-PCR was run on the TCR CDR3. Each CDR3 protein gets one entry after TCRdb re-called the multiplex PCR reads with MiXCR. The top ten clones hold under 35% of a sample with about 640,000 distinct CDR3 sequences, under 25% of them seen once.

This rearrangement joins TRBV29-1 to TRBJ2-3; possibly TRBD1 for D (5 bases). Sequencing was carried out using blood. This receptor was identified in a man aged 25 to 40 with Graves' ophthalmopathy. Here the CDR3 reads CSVEVWQGDRIDTQYF. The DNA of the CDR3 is TGCAGCGTTGAAGTATGGCAGGGTGATAGGATAGATACGCAGTATTTT.